This is a list of T cell receptor beta chains from one sample in a study of blood T cell repertoires in COVID-19. Repertoires were generated with immunoSEQ multiplex PCR, while TCRdb's copy carries only in-frame clones and drops some. The profile covers 150,000 to 200,000 clones, with over 75% appearing a single time and 2.5% taken by the ten largest. Sequencing was performed on peripheral blood. The origin of the receptors is a man aged 35-49 years with active or convalescent COVID-19. CDR3s include the opening cysteine and the closing phenylalanine or tryptophan. Fields, in order: V gene, J gene, clone size, D gene, CDR3 protein, CDR3 DNA. The D gene is left open where the match is weak. Rows may omit the clone size; those that give it use once, few, many or a size class.

TRBV9	TRBJ1-2	NA	NA	CASSYTSSYGYTF	TGTGCCAGCTCTTATACTTCTTCCTATGGCTACACCTTC
TRBV4-1	TRBJ1-6	NA	TRBD1	CASSRGQGAILDSPLHF	TGCGCCAGCAGCCGAGGACAGGGGGCGATTCTGGATTCACCCCTCCACTTT
TRBV9	TRBJ2-5	NA	TRBD1	CASSVDRTGETQYF	TGTGCCAGCAGCGTAGATCGGACAGGAGAGACCCAGTACTTC
TRBV6-5	TRBJ1-1	once	NA	CASSYSSGGAEAFF	TGTGCCAGCAGTTACTCGTCCGGGGGAGCTGAAGCTTTCTTT
TRBV5-6	TRBJ1-2	once	NA	CASSLLGAGGYTF	TGTGCCAGCAGCTTGTTAGGGGCCGGGGGCTACACCTTC
TRBV30	TRBJ2-7	NA	TRBD1	CAWGQGLSYEQYF	TGTGCCTGGGGACAGGGTCTTTCCTACGAGCAGTACTTC
TRBV30	TRBJ1-6	NA	NA	CAWSVLTLRDSPLHF	TGTGCCTGGAGTGTACTAACACTACGAGATTCACCCCTCCACTTT
TRBV7-8	TRBJ1-1	NA	NA	CASSRWGEPNTEAFF	TGTGCCAGCAGCCGCTGGGGGGAACCGAACACTGAAGCTTTCTTT
TRBV6-2/TRBV6-3	TRBJ1-5	NA	TRBD1	CASSRSPPRGQVSNQPQHF	TGTGCCAGCAGTCGCTCACCACCTCGTGGACAGGTTAGCAATCAGCCCCAGCATTTT
TRBV3-1/TRBV3-2	TRBJ2-7	NA	NA	CASSQDGSAGASYEQYF	TGTGCCAGCAGCCAAGATGGGTCGGCGGGGGCCTCCTACGAGCAGTACTTC
TRBV5-4	TRBJ1-1	NA	TRBD1	CASSSQTGEYTEAFF	TGTGCCAGCAGCTCTCAGACAGGGGAGTACACTGAAGCTTTCTTT
TRBV7-9	TRBJ2-3	few	TRBD2	CASSFSGNNTDTQYF	TGTGCCAGCAGTTTTAGCGGGAATAACACAGATACGCAGTATTTT
TRBV4-3	TRBJ1-4	once	NA	CASSYSSERSEKLFF	TGCGCCAGCAGCTACAGCAGTGAAAGGTCGGAAAAACTGTTTTTT
TRBV27	TRBJ2-3	once	TRBD2	CASSLGLAGGRDTQYF	TGTGCCAGCAGTTTGGGACTAGCGGGGGGCCGAGATACGCAGTATTTT
TRBV6-1	TRBJ1-5	few	NA	CASSEAGDGNQPQHF	TGTGCCAGCAGTGAAGCAGGGGATGGCAATCAGCCCCAGCATTTT
TRBV9	TRBJ1-3	NA	TRBD1	CASSVGQGPGNTIYF	TGTGCCAGCAGCGTAGGACAGGGCCCTGGAAACACCATATATTTT
TRBV27	TRBJ2-3	NA	TRBD2	CASSLVGGAGDTQYF	TGTGCCAGCAGCCTGGTCGGGGGGGCCGGGGATACGCAGTATTTT
TRBV7-9	TRBJ1-1	NA	TRBD1	CASSSSGQGQNTEAFF	TGTGCCAGCAGCTCCTCGGGACAGGGTCAGAACACTGAAGCTTTCTTT
TRBV7-9	TRBJ2-1	NA	TRBD2	CASSLASTSGGLNEQFF	TGTGCCAGCAGCTTAGCCTCGACTAGCGGGGGTTTGAATGAGCAGTTCTTC
TRBV5-4	TRBJ1-2	NA	NA	CASSLAPSRGGYTF	TGTGCCAGCAGCTTGGCCCCCTCGAGAGGTGGCTACACCTTC
TRBV19	TRBJ1-4	NA	TRBD1	CASSWDRVEKLFF	TGTGCCAGTAGTTGGGACAGGGTCGAAAAACTGTTTTTT
TRBV28	TRBJ1-1	NA	NA	CASSLEMTIDTEAFF	TGTGCCAGCAGTTTAGAAATGACTATAGACACTGAAGCTTTCTTT
TRBV18	TRBJ1-1	NA	NA	CASSPTRGQKVAFF	TGTGCCAGCTCACCAACGCGCGGACAGAAGGTGGCTTTCTTT
TRBV2	TRBJ1-2	once	TRBD1	CASSEETGSGYTF	TGTGCCAGCAGTGAGGAGACAGGGTCCGGCTACACCTTC
TRBV9	TRBJ2-5	NA	NA	CASSAPVTGETQYF	TGTGCCAGCAGCGCTCCCGTCACGGGGGAGACCCAGTACTTC
TRBV6-5	TRBJ2-7	NA	TRBD2	CASSYRTSYEQYF	TGTGCCAGCAGTTACCGGACTAGCTACGAGCAGTACTTC
TRBV3-1/TRBV3-2	TRBJ1-2	NA	NA	CASSPRRLIYGYTF	TGTGCCAGCAGCCCCCGGCGGTTAATCTATGGCTACACCTTC
TRBV15	TRBJ2-7	NA	TRBD1	CATSRVATGIAYEQYF	TGTGCCACCAGCAGAGTAGCGACAGGGATAGCCTACGAGCAGTACTTC
TRBV4-1	TRBJ1-1	NA	TRBD1	CASSQTGTGGPNTEAFF	TGCGCCAGCAGCCAAACCGGGACAGGGGGCCCGAACACTGAAGCTTTCTTT
TRBV5-6	TRBJ1-2	once	NA	CASSRAGLDYGYTF	TGTGCCAGCAGCCGGGCAGGGTTAGACTATGGCTACACCTTC
TRBV4-1	TRBJ1-2	NA	NA	CASSQDTPGHPSYGYTF	TGCGCCAGCAGCCAAGATACCCCGGGACACCCCAGCTATGGCTACACCTTC
TRBV27	TRBJ2-3	NA	NA	CASSFTGWGTDTQYF	TGTGCCAGCAGTTTCACAGGGTGGGGGACAGATACGCAGTATTTT
TRBV12-3/TRBV12-4	TRBJ1-2	NA	TRBD1	CASTRDRGSGYTF	TGTGCCAGCACCAGGGACAGAGGGTCTGGCTACACCTTC
TRBV5-4	TRBJ1-4	NA	TRBD1	CASSLSRGQNEKLFF	TGTGCCAGCAGCTTGTCCAGGGGGCAGAATGAAAAACTGTTTTTT
TRBV23-1	TRBJ2-4	NA	TRBD1	CASSHPPGQGRNIQYF	TGCGCCAGCAGTCATCCCCCGGGACAGGGAAGAAACATTCAGTACTTC
TRBV19	TRBJ2-7	NA	TRBD1	CASSISGQGVADVYEQYF	TGTGCCAGTAGTATTTCGGGACAGGGTGTTGCTGATGTCTACGAGCAGTACTTC
TRBV4-3	TRBJ1-2	NA	TRBD1	CASSQGITGGWGYTF	TGCGCCAGCAGCCAAGGGATCACAGGGGGCTGGGGCTACACCTTC
TRBV2	TRBJ2-4	NA	NA	CASSEAGALAKNIQYF	TGTGCCAGCAGTGAGGCTGGGGCGCTAGCCAAAAACATTCAGTACTTC
TRBV9	TRBJ1-5	NA	TRBD1	CASSVDGTGGNQPQHF	TGTGCCAGCAGCGTAGATGGGACAGGGGGGAATCAGCCCCAGCATTTT
TRBV28	TRBJ2-5	NA	NA	CASKRRGGPRETQYF	TGTGCCAGCAAACGGCGTGGGGGCCCCCGAGAGACCCAGTACTTC
TRBV11-2	TRBJ1-3	NA	TRBD1	CASSPTRDRSSLGGNTIYF	TGTGCCAGCAGCCCTACGAGGGACAGGTCCTCCTTGGGAGGAAACACCATATATTTT
TRBV27	TRBJ1-6	NA	TRBD1	CASSLGQRGSPLHF	TGTGCCAGCAGTTTGGGACAGAGGGGTTCACCCCTCCACTTT
TRBV3-1/TRBV3-2	TRBJ1-4	NA	TRBD1	CASSLGQDQKLFF	TGTGCCAGCAGCCTCGGACAGGATCAAAAACTGTTTTTT
TRBV12-2	TRBJ1-2	NA	NA	CASRLAGDRGRANYGYTF	TGTGCAAGTCGCTTAGCGGGGGACAGGGGAAGAGCTAACTATGGCTACACCTTC
TRBV30	TRBJ1-6	NA	NA	CAWRPGNYNSPLHF	TGTGCCTGGAGACCCGGGAACTATAATTCACCCCTCCACTTT
TRBV5-1	TRBJ1-2	NA	TRBD1	CASSRGGDYGYTF	TGCGCCAGCAGTCGAGGGGGCGACTATGGCTACACCTTC